This T cell receptor (beta chain) was identified in a study of T cells in tumors after PD-1 blockade. Study details: Either cemiplimab 350 mg every 2 weeks or pembrolizumab 200 mg every 3 weeks was given. Peripheral blood samples averaged around 38,000 unique clonotypes and some 120,000 templates.

Clones were read by immunoSEQ multiplex PCR, and TCRdb kept only the in-frame ones, dropping some. The sample includes 20,000 to 25,000 clones, around 80% of them seen just once. Germline V gene lookup returns CDR1 SNHLY and CDR2 FYNNEI. There are 14 residues in the CDR3. Broader study findings: About 41% of tumor TCR clonotypes were also found in blood.

Remarks on this clone: The antigen is unknown. Relative to the germline gene, one junction end is altered; a read error may explain this.

This receptor was identified in a human donor with basal cell carcinoma. The chain combines TRBV2 with TRBJ2-7; 7 bases are shared with TRBD1. Here the sequenced sample was PBMCs, taken before anti-PD-1 treatment. CDR3 bases: TGTGCCAGCAGGGAAGGGACAGCCACCTACGAGCAGTACTTC. This gives the protein CASREGTATYEQYF.